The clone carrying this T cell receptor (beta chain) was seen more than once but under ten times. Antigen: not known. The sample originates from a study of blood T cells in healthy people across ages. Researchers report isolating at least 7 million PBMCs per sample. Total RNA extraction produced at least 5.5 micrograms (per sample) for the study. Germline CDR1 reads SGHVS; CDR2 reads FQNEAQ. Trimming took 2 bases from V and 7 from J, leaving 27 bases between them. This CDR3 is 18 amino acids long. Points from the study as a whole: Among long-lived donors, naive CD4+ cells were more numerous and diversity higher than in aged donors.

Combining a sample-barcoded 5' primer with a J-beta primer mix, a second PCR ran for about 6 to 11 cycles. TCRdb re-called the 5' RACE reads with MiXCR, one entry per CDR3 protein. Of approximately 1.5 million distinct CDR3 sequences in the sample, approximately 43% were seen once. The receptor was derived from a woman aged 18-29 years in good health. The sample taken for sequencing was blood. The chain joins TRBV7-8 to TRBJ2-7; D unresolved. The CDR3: CASSLNPPWQSPWNEQYF. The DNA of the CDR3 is TGTGCCAGCAGCTTAAACCCCCCGTGGCAATCGCCGTGGAATGAGCAGTACTTC.